This TCR beta chain was profiled in a study of blood T cell repertoires in COVID-19. For the study at large: Sources were T cells, B-cell-depleted T cells, or PBMCs; the material itself was cDNA or gDNA.

This clone appeared a single time. The CDR3 has 14 amino acids. The V gene's germline CDR1 is PRHDT and CDR2 FYEKMQ (reference sequence). V lost 3 bases and J 3 bases, leaving 12 bases between the germline ends. Original processing methods: Amplification of reference gene primers provided the estimated nucleated cell counts. Profiled with immunoSEQ multiplex PCR; TCRdb holds only in-frame clones, not every one. That table gives V, J and clone size, and the DNA gave D and trimming. The sample holds 70,000 to 100,000 clones, around three quarters seen once. V gene TRBV13 combines with J gene TRBJ2-7; the D gene is possibly TRBD1 (6 bases). The receptor was isolated from a woman aged 55-75 years in a cohort sampled during active or convalescent COVID-19. The specimen was peripheral blood. The CDR3 here is CASSLRTANYEQYF. The CDR3 DNA sequence: TGTGCCAGCAGCTTGAGGACAGCAAACTACGAGCAGTACTTC.